This TCR beta chain was captured in a study of cytomegalovirus exposure and HLA in healthy donors. The study's findings and limits: Relative to the approximately 660-donor mean, N-insertions were reportedly fewer in an Asian-associated ancestry cluster in a later analysis.

Amplification used 60 Vbeta primers and 13 Jbeta primers. The table came from immunoSEQ multiplex PCR; TCRdb's copy has only in-frame clones and leaves some out. Of about 120,000 clones listed, over 60% are singletons. Germline assignment: CDR1 GTSNPN and CDR2 SVGIG (reference sequence). CDR3 length equals 16 residues. Trimming cost V 0 bases and J 0 bases, with 9 bases left between them. This clone was counted a few times. As yet, its antigen is unknown. The sequenced sample consisted of PBMCs. The V gene is TRBV30, the J gene TRBJ2-6; maybe TRBD2 (5 bases). The sequence derives from a woman between 35 and 50 years old in good health and CMV-seropositive. The CDR3 nucleotides are TGTGCCTGGAGTGTACAAGCGGTCTCTGGGGCCAACGTCCTGACTTTC. Encoded protein: CAWSVQAVSGANVLTF.